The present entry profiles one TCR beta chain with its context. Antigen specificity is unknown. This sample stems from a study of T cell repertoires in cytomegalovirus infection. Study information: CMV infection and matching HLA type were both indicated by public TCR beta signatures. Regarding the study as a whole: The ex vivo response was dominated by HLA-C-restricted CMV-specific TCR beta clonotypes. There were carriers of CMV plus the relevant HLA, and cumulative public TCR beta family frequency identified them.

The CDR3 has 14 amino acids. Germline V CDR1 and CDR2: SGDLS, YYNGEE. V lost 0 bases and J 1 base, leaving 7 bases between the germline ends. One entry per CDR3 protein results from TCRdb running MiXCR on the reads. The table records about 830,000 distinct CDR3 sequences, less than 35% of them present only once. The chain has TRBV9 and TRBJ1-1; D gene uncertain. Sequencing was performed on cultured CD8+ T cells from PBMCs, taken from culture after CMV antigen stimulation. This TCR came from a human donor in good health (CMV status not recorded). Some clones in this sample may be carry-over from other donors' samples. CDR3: CASSVADGNTEAFF. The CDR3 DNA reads TGTGCCAGCAGCGTAGCTGACGGGAACACTGAAGCTTTCTTT.